This T cell receptor beta chain was identified during a study of human T cells and chemical hapten exposure. Background on the study: Donors were sensitized with 2% DPC on the upper inner arm. Doses of diphenylcyclopropenone went to the patients' scalps weekly throughout the approximately 25-week study. Cases of alopecia areata, totalis or universalis occurred in a predominantly female patient group.

TCRdb recomputed calls from the RACE reads with MiXCR, one row per CDR3 protein. The table shows fewer than 100,000 distinct CDR3 sequences, with around a tenth occurring only once. Indicated time point: patch test 2, 6 weeks after DPC sensitization. The treatment is: therapeutic diphenylcyclopropenone sensitization with weekly scalp DPC. The V gene's germline CDR1 is SNHLY and CDR2 FYNNEI. V was clipped by 3 bases and J by 4 bases; unmatched bases: 11. The CDR3 runs 17 residues. The TCR was taken from a man in his late teens or twenties with alopecia areata. Some clones in this sample may be carry-over from other donors' samples. The V and J genes are TRBV2 and TRBJ2-3, with TRBD2 matching over 9 bases. The material sequenced was whole blood, taken in connection with sensitization to the hapten diphenylcyclopropenone (DPC). The CDR3 loop is CASSEAGGRAWADTQYF. CDR3 in DNA: TGTGCCAGCAGTGAGGCGGGGGGGCGAGCGTGGGCAGATACGCAGTATTTT.